The T cell receptor beta chain described here comes from a study of blood T cell repertoires in COVID-19. At the level of the study: Collection of acute and convalescent COVID-19 samples took place in the United States, Italy and Spain. Sample material is recorded as cDNA or gDNA derived from T cells, B-cell-depleted T cells, or PBMCs.

Original processing notes: How many nucleated cells were present was estimated from reference gene primer amplification. Repertoires were generated with immunoSEQ multiplex PCR, while TCRdb's copy carries only in-frame clones and drops some. Clone size and V and J calls were adopted from that table, with D and trimming inferred from the DNA. The sample shows 95,000 to 150,000 clones, approximately 90% of them seen only once. This CDR3 has 16 amino acids. Germline V CDR1 and CDR2: SGHTA, FQGNSA. V lost 5 bases, J lost 2 bases, and 17 bases lay in between. The sequencing input was peripheral blood. This TCR derives from a man aged 40-49 years with acute or convalescent COVID-19. The chain couples TRBV7-2 to TRBJ2-3; a possible D gene is TRBD2 (7 bases). The CDR3 nucleotides read TGTGCCAGCAGCCGGAGGGGGGGGCTAAACACAGATACGCAGTATTTT. Its translation is CASSRRGGLNTDTQYF.